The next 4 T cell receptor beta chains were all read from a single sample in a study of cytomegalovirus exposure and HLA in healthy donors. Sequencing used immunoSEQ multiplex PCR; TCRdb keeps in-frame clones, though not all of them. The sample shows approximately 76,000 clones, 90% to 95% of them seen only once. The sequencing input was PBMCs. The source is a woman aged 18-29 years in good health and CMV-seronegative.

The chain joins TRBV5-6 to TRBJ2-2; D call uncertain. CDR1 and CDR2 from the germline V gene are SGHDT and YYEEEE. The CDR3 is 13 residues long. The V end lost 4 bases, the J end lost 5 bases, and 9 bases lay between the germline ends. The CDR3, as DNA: TGTGCCAGCAGCCGTTTTATTACCGGGGAGCTGTTTTTT. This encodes CASSRFITGELFF.

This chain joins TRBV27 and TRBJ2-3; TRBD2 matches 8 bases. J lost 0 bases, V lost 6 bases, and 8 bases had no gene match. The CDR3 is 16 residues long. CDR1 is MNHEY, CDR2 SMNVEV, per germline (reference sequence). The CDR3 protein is CASRRLSSGSTDTQYF. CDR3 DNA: TGTGCCAGCAGGCGACTCTCTAGCGGGAGCACAGATACGCAGTATTTT.

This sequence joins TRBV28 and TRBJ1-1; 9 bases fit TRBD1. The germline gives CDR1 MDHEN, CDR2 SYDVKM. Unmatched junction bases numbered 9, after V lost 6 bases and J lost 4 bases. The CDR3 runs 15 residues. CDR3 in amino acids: CASSPPGQGPTEAFF. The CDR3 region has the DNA TGTGCCAGCAGCCCCCCGGGACAGGGCCCCACTGAAGCTTTCTTT.

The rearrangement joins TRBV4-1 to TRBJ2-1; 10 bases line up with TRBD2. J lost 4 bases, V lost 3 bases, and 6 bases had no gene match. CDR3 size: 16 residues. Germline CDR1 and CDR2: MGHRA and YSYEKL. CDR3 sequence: CASSQQGTSAYNEQFF. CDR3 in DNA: TGCGCCAGCAGCCAGCAGGGGACTAGCGCATACAATGAGCAGTTCTTC.